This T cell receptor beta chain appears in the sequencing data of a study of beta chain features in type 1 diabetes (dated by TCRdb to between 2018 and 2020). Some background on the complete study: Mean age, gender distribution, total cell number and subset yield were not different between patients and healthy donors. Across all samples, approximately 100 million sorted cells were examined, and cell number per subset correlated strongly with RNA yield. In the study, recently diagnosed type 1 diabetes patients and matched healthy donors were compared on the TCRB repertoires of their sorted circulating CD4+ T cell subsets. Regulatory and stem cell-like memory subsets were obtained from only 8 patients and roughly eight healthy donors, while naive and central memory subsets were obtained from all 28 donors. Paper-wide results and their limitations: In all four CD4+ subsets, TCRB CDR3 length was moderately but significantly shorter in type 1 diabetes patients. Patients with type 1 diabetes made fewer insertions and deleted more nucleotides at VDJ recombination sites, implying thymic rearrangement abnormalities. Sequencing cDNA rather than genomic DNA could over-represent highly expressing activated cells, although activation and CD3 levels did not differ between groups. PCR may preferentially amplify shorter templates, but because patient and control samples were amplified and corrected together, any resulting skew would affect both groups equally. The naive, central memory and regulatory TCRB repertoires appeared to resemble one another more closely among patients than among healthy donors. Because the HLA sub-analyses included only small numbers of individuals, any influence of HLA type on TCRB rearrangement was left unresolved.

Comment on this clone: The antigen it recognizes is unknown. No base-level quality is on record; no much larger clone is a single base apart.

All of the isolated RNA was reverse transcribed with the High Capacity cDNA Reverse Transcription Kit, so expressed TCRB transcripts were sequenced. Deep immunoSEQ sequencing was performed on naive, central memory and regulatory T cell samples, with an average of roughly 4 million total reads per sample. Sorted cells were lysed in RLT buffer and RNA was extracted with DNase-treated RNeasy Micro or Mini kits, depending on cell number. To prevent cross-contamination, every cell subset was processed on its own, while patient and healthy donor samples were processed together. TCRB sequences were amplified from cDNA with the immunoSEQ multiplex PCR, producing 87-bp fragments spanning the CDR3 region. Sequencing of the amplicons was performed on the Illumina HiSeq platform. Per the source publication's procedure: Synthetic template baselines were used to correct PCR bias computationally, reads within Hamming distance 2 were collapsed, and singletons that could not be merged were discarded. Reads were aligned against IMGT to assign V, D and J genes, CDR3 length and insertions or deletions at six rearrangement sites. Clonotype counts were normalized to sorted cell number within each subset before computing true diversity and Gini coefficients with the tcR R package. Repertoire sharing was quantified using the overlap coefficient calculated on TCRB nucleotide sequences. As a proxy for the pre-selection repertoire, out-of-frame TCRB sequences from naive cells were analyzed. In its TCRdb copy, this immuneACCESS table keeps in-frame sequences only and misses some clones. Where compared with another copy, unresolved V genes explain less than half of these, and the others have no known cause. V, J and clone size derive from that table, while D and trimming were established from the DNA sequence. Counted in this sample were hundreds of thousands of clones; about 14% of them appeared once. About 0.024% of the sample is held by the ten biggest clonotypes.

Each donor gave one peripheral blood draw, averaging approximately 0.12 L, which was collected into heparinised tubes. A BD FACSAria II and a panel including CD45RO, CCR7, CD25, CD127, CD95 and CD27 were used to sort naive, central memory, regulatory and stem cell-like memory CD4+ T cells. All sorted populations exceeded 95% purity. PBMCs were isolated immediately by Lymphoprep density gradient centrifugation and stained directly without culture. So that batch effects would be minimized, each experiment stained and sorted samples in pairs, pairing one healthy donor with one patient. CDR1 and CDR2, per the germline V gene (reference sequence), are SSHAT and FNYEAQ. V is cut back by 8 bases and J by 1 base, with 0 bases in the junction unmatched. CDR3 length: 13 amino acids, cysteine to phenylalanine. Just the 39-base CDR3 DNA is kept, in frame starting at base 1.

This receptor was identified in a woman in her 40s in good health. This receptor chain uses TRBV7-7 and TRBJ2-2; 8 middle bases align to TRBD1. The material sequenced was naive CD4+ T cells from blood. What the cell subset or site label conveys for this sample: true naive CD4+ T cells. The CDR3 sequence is CASGQGNTGELFF. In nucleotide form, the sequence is TGTGCCAGCGGACAGGGGAACACCGGGGAGCTGTTTTTT.